This is a list of T cell receptor beta chains from one sample in a study of cytomegalovirus exposure and HLA in healthy donors. TCRdb's table, derived via immunoSEQ multiplex PCR, lists solely in-frame clones and lacks some. The table includes roughly 230,000 clones, 70% to 90% detected once. The sample was PBMCs. These receptor sequences come from a girl aged 2 to 10 in good health and CMV-seronegative. CDR3s include the opening cysteine and the closing phenylalanine or tryptophan. The order of the fields is J gene, clone size, D gene, CDR3 length, V gene, CDR3 protein, CDR3 DNA. D genes are given only for firm matches. Size tells how often a clone was seen (once, few, many) or the class of an expanded clone, and some rows leave it out.

j_call: TRBJ2-1
clone_size: NA
d_call: TRBD2
cdr3_length: 14
v_call: TRBV6-6
cdr3_aa: CASSYRAGVVEQFF
cdr3_nt: TGTGCCAGCAGTTACAGGGCGGGAGTTGTTGAGCAGTTCTTC

j_call: TRBJ2-3
clone_size: NA
d_call: TRBD2
cdr3_length: 18
v_call: TRBV4-2
cdr3_aa: CASSQDNRLAGFTDTQYF
cdr3_nt: TGTGCCAGCAGCCAAGATAATCGACTAGCGGGGTTCACAGATACGCAGTATTTT

j_call: TRBJ2-4
clone_size: NA
d_call: NA
cdr3_length: 16
v_call: TRBV30
cdr3_aa: CAWSDPGLIAKNIQYF
cdr3_nt: TGTGCCTGGAGTGACCCGGGACTCATAGCCAAAAACATTCAGTACTTC

j_call: TRBJ1-2
clone_size: NA
d_call: NA
cdr3_length: 11
v_call: TRBV20-1
cdr3_aa: CSASRDYGYTF
cdr3_nt: TGCAGTGCTAGCAGGGACTATGGCTACACCTTC

j_call: TRBJ2-7
clone_size: few
d_call: NA
cdr3_length: 12
v_call: TRBV5-4
cdr3_aa: CAIGLEPHEQYF
cdr3_nt: TGTGCCATCGGACTCGAACCCCACGAGCAGTACTTC

j_call: TRBJ2-1
clone_size: NA
d_call: NA
cdr3_length: 15
v_call: TRBV11-3
cdr3_aa: CASSSHESSYNEQFF
cdr3_nt: TGTGCCAGCAGCTCGCATGAGAGCTCCTACAATGAGCAGTTCTTC

j_call: TRBJ1-5
clone_size: NA
d_call: NA
cdr3_length: 14
v_call: TRBV5-4
cdr3_aa: CASSNYNSNQPQHF
cdr3_nt: TGTGCCAGCAGTAACTACAATAGCAATCAGCCCCAGCATTTT

j_call: TRBJ1-1
clone_size: few
d_call: NA
cdr3_length: 12
v_call: TRBV9
cdr3_aa: CASSARRVEAFF
cdr3_nt: TGTGCCAGCAGCGCCCGCAGGGTAGAAGCTTTCTTT

j_call: TRBJ2-1
clone_size: NA
d_call: TRBD2
cdr3_length: 13
v_call: TRBV19
cdr3_aa: CACSSGRATEQFF
cdr3_nt: TGTGCCTGCTCTAGCGGGAGGGCCACTGAGCAGTTCTTC

j_call: TRBJ2-3
clone_size: NA
d_call: TRBD1
cdr3_length: 12
v_call: TRBV29-1
cdr3_aa: CSAGQGSDTQYF
cdr3_nt: TGCAGCGCCGGACAGGGATCAGATACGCAGTATTTT

j_call: TRBJ1-2
clone_size: NA
d_call: NA
cdr3_length: 13
v_call: TRBV27
cdr3_aa: CASSPRANYGYTF
cdr3_nt: TGTGCCAGCTCCCCCAGGGCGAACTATGGCTACACCTTC

j_call: TRBJ2-1
clone_size: NA
d_call: NA
cdr3_length: 14
v_call: TRBV10-3
cdr3_aa: CAISDRGGVNEQFF
cdr3_nt: TGTGCCATCAGTGACCGAGGAGGGGTCAATGAGCAGTTCTTC

j_call: TRBJ2-5
clone_size: NA
d_call: NA
cdr3_length: 14
v_call: TRBV5-4
cdr3_aa: CASSFGPSQETQYF
cdr3_nt: TGTGCCAGCAGCTTTGGCCCGTCCCAAGAGACCCAGTACTTC

j_call: TRBJ2-7
clone_size: NA
d_call: NA
cdr3_length: 14
v_call: TRBV11-2
cdr3_aa: CASSLPGLPTEQYF
cdr3_nt: TGTGCCAGCAGCTTACCCGGACTTCCAACCGAGCAGTACTTC

j_call: TRBJ2-7
clone_size: NA
d_call: NA
cdr3_length: 13
v_call: TRBV28
cdr3_aa: CASTLGGAYEQYF
cdr3_nt: TGTGCCAGCACCTTAGGGGGGGCCTACGAGCAGTACTTC

j_call: TRBJ2-7
clone_size: NA
d_call: TRBD1
cdr3_length: 15
v_call: TRBV7-3
cdr3_aa: CASSLTGQGAGEQYF
cdr3_nt: TGTGCCAGCAGCTTAACAGGGCAGGGGGCGGGAGAGCAGTACTTC

j_call: TRBJ2-5
clone_size: NA
d_call: TRBD2
cdr3_length: 15
v_call: TRBV6-1
cdr3_aa: CASSALRGGQETQYF
cdr3_nt: TGTGCCAGCAGTGCCTTGCGGGGGGGTCAAGAGACCCAGTACTTC

j_call: TRBJ2-1
clone_size: NA
d_call: TRBD2
cdr3_length: 15
v_call: TRBV6-4
cdr3_aa: CASSDSLAGYNEQFF
cdr3_nt: TGTGCCAGCAGTGACTCACTAGCGGGGTACAATGAGCAGTTCTTC

j_call: TRBJ2-5
clone_size: NA
d_call: TRBD2
cdr3_length: 14
v_call: TRBV7-9
cdr3_aa: CASSLGGGWETQYF
cdr3_nt: TGTGCCAGCAGCTTGGGCGGGGGTTGGGAGACCCAGTACTTC

j_call: TRBJ1-1
clone_size: NA
d_call: NA
cdr3_length: 13
v_call: TRBV6-1
cdr3_aa: CASSAQRNTEAFF
cdr3_nt: TGTGCCAGCAGTGCACAAAGAAACACTGAAGCTTTCTTT

j_call: TRBJ2-1
clone_size: NA
d_call: TRBD2
cdr3_length: 16
v_call: TRBV6-1
cdr3_aa: CASSEALGLAGDEQFF
cdr3_nt: TGTGCCAGCAGTGAAGCGCTTGGGCTAGCGGGAGATGAGCAGTTCTTC

j_call: TRBJ1-2
clone_size: once
d_call: TRBD1
cdr3_length: 14
v_call: TRBV6-6
cdr3_aa: CASSRRQGIYGYTF
cdr3_nt: TGTGCCAGCAGTCGACGACAGGGGATCTATGGCTACACCTTC

j_call: TRBJ2-5
clone_size: NA
d_call: NA
cdr3_length: 15
v_call: TRBV6-5
cdr3_aa: CASSRDILGGETQYF
cdr3_nt: TGTGCCAGCAGTCGGGACATCTTGGGAGGGGAGACCCAGTACTTC

j_call: TRBJ2-7
clone_size: NA
d_call: TRBD2
cdr3_length: 16
v_call: TRBV29-1
cdr3_aa: CSVVPLKRERPYEQYF
cdr3_nt: TGCAGCGTTGTCCCCCTCAAGCGGGAGCGACCCTACGAGCAGTACTTC

j_call: TRBJ2-1
clone_size: NA
d_call: TRBD2
cdr3_length: 14
v_call: TRBV5-1
cdr3_aa: CASSPAGVGNEQFF
cdr3_nt: TGCGCCAGCAGCCCAGCGGGAGTGGGGAATGAGCAGTTCTTC

j_call: TRBJ1-2
clone_size: once
d_call: NA
cdr3_length: 15
v_call: TRBV19
cdr3_aa: CASSRSPGTNYGYTF
cdr3_nt: TGTGCCAGTAGCCGTTCTCCCGGGACAAACTATGGCTACACCTTC

j_call: TRBJ2-1
clone_size: NA
d_call: NA
cdr3_length: 15
v_call: TRBV6-1
cdr3_aa: CASSPRRGEDGEQFF
cdr3_nt: TGTGCCAGCAGTCCTCGGCGGGGAGAAGATGGTGAGCAGTTCTTC

j_call: TRBJ1-2
clone_size: few
d_call: NA
cdr3_length: 14
v_call: TRBV7-9
cdr3_aa: CASSLAGGTYGYTF
cdr3_nt: TGTGCCAGCAGCTTAGCGGGAGGGACCTATGGCTACACCTTC

j_call: TRBJ2-5
clone_size: NA
d_call: NA
cdr3_length: 15
v_call: TRBV11-2
cdr3_aa: CASSPGGYWQETQYF
cdr3_nt: TGTGCCAGCAGCCCCGGAGGGTACTGGCAAGAGACCCAGTACTTC

j_call: TRBJ1-2
clone_size: NA
d_call: TRBD1
cdr3_length: 16
v_call: TRBV11-2
cdr3_aa: CASSLGPSQGNYGYTF
cdr3_nt: TGTGCCAGCAGCTTAGGCCCGTCACAGGGGAACTATGGCTACACCTTC

j_call: TRBJ2-5
clone_size: NA
d_call: NA
cdr3_length: 17
v_call: TRBV7-9
cdr3_aa: CSSSPTPLTGFQETQYF
cdr3_nt: TGTTCCAGCAGCCCGACACCCTTAACAGGCTTCCAAGAGACCCAGTACTTC

j_call: TRBJ2-5
clone_size: NA
d_call: TRBD2
cdr3_length: 15
v_call: TRBV29-1
cdr3_aa: CSPLRVASGKETQYF
cdr3_nt: TGCAGCCCCCTTCGGGTGGCTAGCGGGAAGGAGACCCAGTACTTC

j_call: TRBJ2-5
clone_size: NA
d_call: TRBD2
cdr3_length: 14
v_call: TRBV19
cdr3_aa: CASSTTSGSETQYF
cdr3_nt: TGTGCCAGTAGTACCACCAGCGGGAGTGAGACCCAGTACTTC

j_call: TRBJ2-3
clone_size: NA
d_call: TRBD2
cdr3_length: 15
v_call: TRBV5-1
cdr3_aa: CASRLAGVSTDTQYF
cdr3_nt: TGCGCCAGCCGACTAGCGGGTGTGAGCACAGATACGCAGTATTTT

j_call: TRBJ1-2
clone_size: NA
d_call: TRBD1
cdr3_length: 14
v_call: TRBV27
cdr3_aa: CASSLSEGAGGYTF
cdr3_nt: TGTGCCAGCAGTTTATCGGAGGGGGCCGGTGGCTACACCTTC

j_call: TRBJ2-5
clone_size: once
d_call: NA
cdr3_length: 14
v_call: TRBV7-2
cdr3_aa: CASSLVAGAETQYF
cdr3_nt: TGTGCCAGCAGCTTAGTGGCTGGAGCGGAGACCCAGTACTTC

j_call: TRBJ2-5
clone_size: NA
d_call: NA
cdr3_length: 13
v_call: TRBV4-1
cdr3_aa: CASSQSPGETQYF
cdr3_nt: TGCGCCAGCAGCCAAAGCCCGGGGGAGACCCAGTACTTC

j_call: TRBJ1-1
clone_size: few
d_call: TRBD1
cdr3_length: 14
v_call: TRBV6-1
cdr3_aa: CASSLTGMNTEAFF
cdr3_nt: TGTGCCAGCAGTTTGACAGGGATGAACACTGAAGCTTTCTTT

j_call: TRBJ1-2
clone_size: NA
d_call: TRBD1
cdr3_length: 14
v_call: TRBV19
cdr3_aa: CASSLDRAYYGYTF
cdr3_nt: TGTGCCAGTAGTCTTGACAGGGCTTACTATGGCTACACCTTC

j_call: TRBJ1-1
clone_size: once
d_call: NA
cdr3_length: 13
v_call: TRBV7-3
cdr3_aa: CASSLYAGSEAFF
cdr3_nt: TGTGCCAGCAGCTTATATGCCGGTTCAGAAGCTTTCTTT

j_call: TRBJ2-1
clone_size: once
d_call: TRBD2
cdr3_length: 18
v_call: TRBV6-7
cdr3_aa: CASRRGPGGGRKADEQFF
cdr3_nt: TGTGCCAGCAGAAGAGGGCCGGGTGGCGGGAGAAAGGCGGATGAGCAGTTCTTC

j_call: TRBJ1-1
clone_size: NA
d_call: NA
cdr3_length: 14
v_call: TRBV21-1
cdr3_aa: CASSKADRGPEAFF
cdr3_nt: TGTGCCAGCAGCAAAGCAGACAGGGGCCCTGAAGCTTTCTTT

j_call: TRBJ2-1
clone_size: NA
d_call: NA
cdr3_length: 16
v_call: TRBV15
cdr3_aa: CATSRDRGRPYNEQFF
cdr3_nt: TGTGCCACCAGCAGAGACAGGGGCCGACCCTACAATGAGCAGTTCTTC

j_call: TRBJ2-7
clone_size: NA
d_call: NA
cdr3_length: 13
v_call: TRBV14
cdr3_aa: CASSQDRQYEQYF
cdr3_nt: TGTGCCAGCAGCCAAGACAGACAGTACGAGCAGTACTTC

j_call: TRBJ2-2
clone_size: NA
d_call: NA
cdr3_length: 17
v_call: TRBV5-1
cdr3_aa: CASSGGLLSANTGELFF
cdr3_nt: TGCGCCAGCAGCGGGGGGTTGCTGTCCGCGAACACCGGGGAGCTGTTTTTT

j_call: TRBJ2-3
clone_size: NA
d_call: NA
cdr3_length: 15
v_call: TRBV4-2
cdr3_aa: CASSQGAGAMDTQYF
cdr3_nt: TGTGCCAGCAGCCAAGGGGCAGGGGCCATGGATACGCAGTATTTT

j_call: TRBJ1-5
clone_size: few
d_call: TRBD1
cdr3_length: 15
v_call: TRBV27
cdr3_aa: CASSLEARGDQPQHF
cdr3_nt: TGTGCCAGCAGCTTAGAAGCCAGGGGGGATCAGCCCCAGCATTTT